This T cell receptor (beta chain) comes out of a study of cytomegalovirus exposure and HLA in healthy donors listed by TCRdb under 2017. Broadly, across the study: According to an earlier analysis of 550 to 700 of the donors, 200 million or so T cells yielded approximately 120 million unique TCR beta sequences and more than 250 Gb of sequence data. Roughly 300 gigabases of sequencing data and approximately 91 million unique TCR sequences made up an early release that covered several hundred HLA-typed donors. Of the roughly 400 genotyped donors, more than 75% were placed in the genetic ancestry cluster associated with self-reported Caucasian donors. The study was designed to test whether signatures of past pathogen exposure could be identified by cataloging public T cell receptors. The study used immunosequencing to profile the T cell repertoires of about 670 subjects and linked those repertoires to cytomegalovirus serostatus. Along with the approximately 650-subject first cohort, a separate validation cohort of over a hundred different subjects was used. To predict cytomegalovirus infection status, the study combined high-throughput TCR immunosequencing, statistical association of individual TCRs with disease status, and machine learning. A later analysis re-examined previously published TCR beta repertoires from over 500 donors and added high-resolution HLA genotyping to investigate patterns of TCR occurrence. Rather than drawing on any new phenotypic data, the later analysis identified candidate immune exposures from TCR beta sequences and the way those sequences occurred across donors. An earlier analysis of 500 to 750 of the donors applied high-throughput TCR beta sequencing to assess whether each TCR beta V gene segment acted as functional or pseudogenic. Donor age, sex, ethnicity and CMV serostatus were compiled alongside the repertoire data. A later genetic analysis used genome-wide SNP genotypes for about 65% of the 666 donors, treating that subset as a discovery cohort. All discovery cohort repertoires had been generated using a single sequencing platform. Both class I and class II loci were covered by HLA typing, at four-digit resolution. Typing coverage differed by locus: A, B, C, DRB1 and DQB1 were typed in roughly 620-630 donors, DQA1 in about 500, DPA1 in some 610, and DPB1 in roughly 450. A handful of DR-DQ haplotypes were treated as single units for association and clustering because of strong linkage in the cohort. Across about 370 genotyped donors of the cohort, an average of approximately 240,000 unique TCR beta nucleotide sequences per donor were sequenced, and 15% to 20% of those sequences were non-productive.

The full study reports these points: A cluster of highly shared sequence variants was judged likely to represent a technical artifact of the sequencing pipeline. A later analysis found that TCR association rates varied across HLA loci, with DRB1 alleles showing the most associated TCRs and HLA-C alleles the fewest. The presence/absence analyses assumed that sequencing depth was roughly uniform across donors, and that assumption may not be true. Linkage disequilibrium might explain the correlated functional status among segregating V segments, but an unknown experimental factor could not be ruled out. Most TCR sequences were observed very rarely across donors, whereas some public TCRs were present in many individuals. In a later analysis, HLA-associated TCR beta chains showed more clonal expansion and lower generation probabilities than non-associated chains that were equally common. Immune exposure information for the cohort was limited to CMV serostatus. At a false discovery rate of 0.05, a later analysis linked some 18,000 TCR beta sequences to specific HLA alleles. Approximately 18 rarely observed V segments, including chromosome 9 orphons, were excluded from the earlier analysis of a few hundred of the donors because counts were too low. Several of the top co-occurrence clusters appeared to be linked to parvovirus B19, influenza, CMV and Epstein-Barr virus, according to a later analysis. A later genetic analysis associated a missense DCLRE1C variant with V-gene and J-gene trimming of TCR beta chains, and an independent cohort replicated the association. According to a later analysis, most CMV-associated TCR beta chains appeared to be HLA-restricted, and the HLA associations seemed to be driven largely by CMV exposure. The authors suggested that the approach could potentially be extended to other disease states and immunological phenotypes. Because the 87-base-pair reads could not distinguish some IMGT-functional V segments, including TRBV6-2 and TRBV6-3, those segments were excluded. In this cohort, only TCR beta chains were sequenced, and detectable features were limited by the absence of alpha or paired-chain data. Three of the identified cytomegalovirus-associated TCR beta chains were confirmed in vitro to be specific for cytomegalovirus antigens. A further reported finding was that TCR beta sequences accurately predicted the HLA-A and HLA-B alleles for most subjects in the first cohort. The study listed 164 TCR beta chains as associated with cytomegalovirus. Strong co-occurrence of HLA alleles, especially DR and DQ, made assigning TCR associations to individual alleles difficult. Because some donors lacked HLA typing at each locus, the association tests relied only on the typed subset. In an earlier analysis of about 600 of the donors, most TCR beta V segments appeared in productive rearrangements about 87% or about 30% of the time, broadly matching IMGT annotations. The classifier was reported to diagnose cytomegalovirus status with high specificity and sensitivity in both the original and validation cohorts. In a later genetic analysis, fewer N-insertions in productive TCRs were reported among donors in an Asian-associated ancestry cluster than the roughly 700-donor mean.

Receptors were amplified or captured by the immunoSEQ multiplex PCR assay. For the multiplex PCR, a mixture combining 60 forward primers for TCR Vbeta segments and 13 reverse primers for TCR Jbeta segments was used. A multiplex PCR assay on genomic DNA amplified the CDR3 region of rearranged TCR beta genes. The Illumina HiSeq System was used to sequence the amplified TCR beta libraries as 87-base-pair reads. In the original analysis: A later analysis counted about 80 million unique TCR beta chains across the 550 to 750 repertoires, and about 10 million of these chains were shared by at least two donors. To remove PCR and sequencing errors, raw reads were error-corrected and collapsed into unique sequences using a nearest-neighbor algorithm that merged closely related sequences. CDR3 sequences were aligned to IMGT reference sequences to assign V, D and J gene segments. For a sequence to be retained, a match of at least six nucleotides to both a V gene segment and a J gene segment was required. A rearrangement was called productive if the CDR3 had no stop codons and remained in frame with V and J, and every other rearrangement was called non-productive. CDR3 was defined according to IMGT convention as the region running from the second conserved V-encoded cysteine to the conserved J-encoded phenylalanine. In an earlier analysis of 500 to 650 of the donors, sequences lacking an unambiguous match to a single V gene segment were excluded. In an earlier analysis of around 590 of the donors, a V segment was called functional when productive rearrangements were above 56.7%, and segregating when the standard deviation between donors exceeded 5%. A statistical classification framework was built for diagnosing cytomegalovirus status from the catalog of TCR beta chain sequences. In a later analysis, TCR nucleotide sequences were compared against IMGT/GENE-DB human TR gene sequences so that V and J genes could be assigned. In a later analysis, CDR3 sequences and most-parsimonious VDJ recombination scenarios were assigned using the TCRdist pipeline. In a later analysis, each TCR beta chain was defined by its CDR3 amino acid sequence together with its V-gene family, and reads without a unique V-gene family were excluded. To address suspected cross-contamination and a sequencing artifact, a later analysis removed roughly 580 highly shared, low-generation-probability nucleotide sequences. In a later analysis, a clonal expansion index for each public chain was calculated from normalized within-repertoire ranks of inferred template counts. In a later analysis, generation probabilities were computed with a VDJ recombination model fitted to out-of-frame rearrangements, and the resulting probabilities were checked against IGoR. In a later analysis, TCR-TCR, TCR-HLA and TCR-CMV co-occurrence was scored with hypergeometric tests, and a repertoire-size bias correction was applied to TCR pairs. False discovery rates were estimated in a later analysis by permuting HLA or CMV assignments 20 times. A later analysis grouped co-occurring TCRs with DBSCAN, adding TCRdist sequence similarity when clustering within HLA-allele-positive subsets. Repertoires with fewer than 30,000 or more than 120,000 public chains, plus five repertoires with anomalous nucleotide sharing, were excluded from co-occurrence clustering. TCRdb stores this immuneACCESS table with in-frame sequences only. Part of the clones is absent; in the studies checked, under half of the shortfall reflects unresolved V genes, and no reason is known for the rest. The D gene and trimming were derived from the DNA, and the V and J assignments and clone size from that table. The sample yields more than 85,000 clones; about 12% were counted once. Of the sample, 16% falls within the top ten clones.

The cohort consisted of fewer than 700 healthy bone marrow donors. Cohort members were all nominally healthy when sampled, although unrecorded immune exposures were likely present. The donor tested CMV seropositive and was one of the 289 seropositive cohort members. A peripheral blood sample was provided by each donor, and peripheral blood mononuclear cells were used for TCR beta sequencing. Genomic DNA extraction from the blood cell samples was performed with the Qiagen DNeasy Blood Extraction Kit. This clone was observed a few times. Its antigen is currently not known. Qualities for individual bases were not recorded, and no much larger clone is one base off. The CDR3 starts with the cysteine, ends with the phenylalanine, and has 16 residues. The only DNA kept is the CDR3, 48 bases in frame from the first base. The germline V gene provides CDR1 ENHRY and CDR2 SYGVKD. V is reduced by 2 bases and J by 3 bases, leaving a spacing of 16 bases between them.

This chain joins TRBV10-3 to TRBJ1-2; the D gene cannot be resolved reliably. Sequenced material: PBMCs. The clonotype comes from a middle-aged man in good health and CMV-seropositive. The CDR3 protein is CAISEKVPPGYYGYTF. The bases are TGTGCCATCAGTGAGAAAGTCCCCCCAGGCTACTATGGCTACACCTTC.